These T cell receptor beta chains were read from a single sample in a study of technical replicates of blood from several donors. Repertoires were generated with immunoSEQ multiplex PCR, while TCRdb's copy carries only in-frame clones and drops some. The repertoire holds roughly 87,000 clones, with around 96% as singletons. Sequenced material: T cells isolated from PBMCs. The receptors were gathered from a human donor in good health. Each CDR3 is given without its conserved first and last residue. The order of the fields is D gene, J gene, V gene, CDR3 protein. D genes are given only for firm matches.

d_gene: TRBD1; j_gene: TRBJ2-7; v_gene: TRBV7-8; CDR3aa: ASTIRRDRVYEQY
d_gene: TRBD1; j_gene: TRBJ1-2; v_gene: TRBV6-6; CDR3aa: ASSDPQGAGGYT
d_gene: .; j_gene: TRBJ1-5; v_gene: TRBV10-3; CDR3aa: AISESGSNQPQH
d_gene: TRBD2; j_gene: TRBJ2-2; v_gene: TRBV11-2; CDR3aa: ASRPTSGSKPGELF
d_gene: .; j_gene: TRBJ2-1; v_gene: TRBV21-1; CDR3aa: ASRTGEGSPNEQF
d_gene: .; j_gene: TRBJ1-3; v_gene: TRBV29-1; CDR3aa: SVAESSSGNTIY
d_gene: .; j_gene: TRBJ1-1; v_gene: TRBV4-1; CDR3aa: ASSHGTRDTNTEAF
d_gene: TRBD2; j_gene: TRBJ2-3; v_gene: TRBV11-3; CDR3aa: ASSSGLAGDTDTQY
d_gene: TRBD2; j_gene: TRBJ2-1; v_gene: TRBV5-4; CDR3aa: ASSTPPWAGGNEQF
d_gene: TRBD2; j_gene: TRBJ2-7; v_gene: TRBV28; CDR3aa: ASRGLVYEQY
d_gene: .; j_gene: TRBJ2-6; v_gene: TRBV27; CDR3aa: ASSPSDKVSGANVLT
d_gene: TRBD1; j_gene: TRBJ1-1; v_gene: TRBV6-5; CDR3aa: ASSYSKGQGYEAF
d_gene: .; j_gene: TRBJ2-7; v_gene: TRBV6-1; CDR3aa: ASSEQAVIAYEQY
d_gene: .; j_gene: TRBJ2-1; v_gene: TRBV2; CDR3aa: ASRFRDEQF
d_gene: .; j_gene: TRBJ1-5; v_gene: TRBV2; CDR3aa: ASSVSTGFGPQH
d_gene: .; j_gene: TRBJ2-1; v_gene: TRBV7-6; CDR3aa: ASSLDSDRISGNEQF
d_gene: TRBD1; j_gene: TRBJ1-3; v_gene: TRBV28; CDR3aa: ASQQSWTGYGNTIY
d_gene: .; j_gene: TRBJ1-1; v_gene: TRBV14; CDR3aa: ASSQETGGGAF
d_gene: .; j_gene: TRBJ2-3; v_gene: TRBV7-3; CDR3aa: ASSLTASTDTQY
d_gene: .; j_gene: TRBJ2-1; v_gene: TRBV18; CDR3aa: ASSPYWGGGNEQF
d_gene: .; j_gene: TRBJ1-2; v_gene: TRBV10-3; CDR3aa: AISADAREGYT
d_gene: TRBD1; j_gene: TRBJ1-6; v_gene: TRBV4-1; CDR3aa: ASSQDPGQGLSPLH
d_gene: .; j_gene: TRBJ1-4; v_gene: TRBV19; CDR3aa: ASSRANIWEKLF
d_gene: TRBD1; j_gene: TRBJ2-7; v_gene: TRBV5-1; CDR3aa: ASSLEPGQGYEQY
d_gene: TRBD2; j_gene: TRBJ2-1; v_gene: TRBV10-3; CDR3aa: AISEDSGTHASNEQF
d_gene: TRBD1; j_gene: TRBJ2-5; v_gene: TRBV7-9; CDR3aa: ASSLAEGQGAETQY
d_gene: .; j_gene: TRBJ2-1; v_gene: TRBV4-2; CDR3aa: ASSQDVLDNEQF
d_gene: .; j_gene: TRBJ2-5; v_gene: TRBV5-1; CDR3aa: ASSLQSQETQY
d_gene: TRBD1; j_gene: TRBJ1-5; v_gene: TRBV7-8; CDR3aa: ASSSTGAEGQPQH
d_gene: .; j_gene: TRBJ1-6; v_gene: TRBV30; CDR3aa: AWSVFGGLNSPLH
d_gene: .; j_gene: TRBJ1-2; v_gene: TRBV25-1; CDR3aa: ASSGTGDAYGYT
d_gene: .; j_gene: TRBJ2-7; v_gene: TRBV11-3; CDR3aa: ASSFGVLSSYEQY
d_gene: .; j_gene: TRBJ1-2; v_gene: TRBV30; CDR3aa: AWATGHLTGYT
d_gene: .; j_gene: TRBJ1-6; v_gene: TRBV27; CDR3aa: ASSLAGSPLH
d_gene: TRBD1; j_gene: TRBJ2-7; v_gene: TRBV6-1; CDR3aa: ASSEQGVYEQY
d_gene: .; j_gene: TRBJ1-4; v_gene: TRBV6-6; CDR3aa: ASSLGHGKLF
d_gene: TRBD2; j_gene: TRBJ2-1; v_gene: TRBV5-1; CDR3aa: ASSLLAGESNEQF
d_gene: TRBD2; j_gene: TRBJ2-1; v_gene: TRBV2; CDR3aa: ASKTSGSNEQF
d_gene: .; j_gene: TRBJ2-3; v_gene: TRBV6-6; CDR3aa: ASSYSGDSGDTQY